This T cell receptor beta chain comes out of a study of TIL therapy for anti-PD-1-resistant metastatic lung cancer (dated by TCRdb to 2020 to 2022). As for the study more broadly: Tumors were harvested prior to any PD-1/PD-L1 blockade, after which nivolumab was administered to patients, and lymphodepletion, expanded TIL infusion and IL-2 were given to patients who progressed. Most of the cohort had lung adenocarcinoma, a few tumors were EGFR-mutant and two were ALK-rearranged, and half of the patients were current or former smokers. Among the enrolled patients, the median age was approximately 54 years (range roughly 35-75), and the median tumor PD-L1 proportion score was more than 5.5%. Tumor and peripheral blood T cell receptor beta sequencing was used to track clonotypes across tumor, expanded TIL product and serial blood samples. A median non-synonymous tumor mutation burden of approximately 1.5 mutations per megabase was determined across the cohort by whole-exome sequencing.

What the study reported, not specific to this receptor: The study protocol defined all tumor marker inferences as exploratory. The baseline peripheral repertoire was partially replaced by infused TIL clonotypes, which then decayed over months, and no apparent association between persistence and response was found. The cohort was highly selected, including more treatment-naive, never-smoker and oncogene-addicted patients than is typical, which limits generalizability.

To note about this clone: No cognate antigen has been identified for it. Base qualities were left out, and no much larger clone turns up one base away.

The germline V gene sets CDR1 to SGHRS and CDR2 to YFSETQ. The CDR3 sequence holds 14 residues, the cysteine and phenylalanine included. Kept here is only the CDR3 DNA, which spans 42 bases and is read in frame from base 1. V is clipped by 3 bases and J by 4 bases, and the sequence between their germline boundaries is 11 bases long. What the time point label conveys for this sample: pre-treatment sample, taken before nivolumab and TIL therapy. Adults with stage 4 NSCLC were enrolled in a dual-center phase I trial from 2017 to early 2020. Samples were obtained from a single-arm, open-label phase I trial in which tumor-infiltrating lymphocyte therapy with nivolumab was evaluated in advanced non-small cell lung cancer. Blood mononuclear cells from EDTA tubes were isolated by Ficoll gradient, snap-frozen as pellets, and DNA was extracted with a Qiagen mini-prep kit. The immunoSEQ v3 hsTCRB kit was used to amplify TCR beta CDR3 regions from genomic DNA through bias-controlled multiplex PCR. TCR libraries were sequenced on an Illumina NextSeq 500 to 1.5 million to 2.5 million read pairs for survey level or 5-6 million for deep level. The published analysis was carried out like this. V, D and J genes were assigned, non-productive sequences were removed, and clonality was reported by immunoSEQ Analyzer software. Repertoires were compared using productive Simpson clonality and Morisita overlap index of productive TRB rearrangements between infused TIL and blood. The absolute count of a clonotype in blood was estimated by multiplying the lymphocyte count by the CD3+ fraction and by the productive frequency of the clone. The immuneACCESS repertoire file appears here via TCRdb, limited to in-frame rearrangements. These files lack a portion of the clones; in checked studies, under half of the deficit traces to unresolved V genes, and the cause of the others is not known. V and J calls and clone size come straight from that table; D and trimming were deduced from the DNA. This sample has 50,000 to 70,000 clones in its table, and approximately 80% of those were observed once. The leading ten clones occupy about 2.7% of the sample.

The sequencing here drew on blood, taken at baseline. The sequence derives from a person aged 25-85 years with non-small cell lung cancer. The V and J genes are TRBV5-1 and TRBJ2-1; a confident D gene designation cannot be given. The CDR3 protein is CASSYVEIYNEQFF. The DNA sequence follows: TGCGCCAGCAGCTACGTCGAGATTTACAATGAGCAGTTCTTC.